This T cell receptor beta chain was identified during a study of blood T cell repertoires in COVID-19. Study information: The United States, Italy and Spain provided the acute and convalescent COVID-19 samples. The analysed material was cDNA or gDNA that came from T cells, B-cell-depleted T cells, or PBMCs.

CDR1 is SGHTA and CDR2 is FQGTGA in the germline V gene. The CDR3 consists of 15 residues. The V and J ends lost 5 bases and 5 bases, in that order; junction bases with no gene match: 7. Original processing methods: Researchers report that nucleated cell counts were estimated from reference gene primer amplification. Only in-frame clones appear in the TCRdb table, and some are missing; sequencing was by immunoSEQ multiplex PCR. V and J calls and clone size are given by that table; D and trimming were obtained from the DNA. This table has about 340,000 clones, 65% to 85% appearing once. The clonotype was recovered from a man under 40 with active or convalescent COVID-19. The V and J genes are TRBV7-3 and TRBJ2-3; 10 nucleotides match TRBD1. Sequences were obtained from peripheral blood. CDR3 residues: CASSPDRGLRDTQYF. CDR3 sequence (DNA): TGTGCCAGCAGCCCAGACAGGGGGCTTCGAGATACGCAGTATTTT.